Sequencing of this T cell receptor beta chain was carried out in a study of radiation and T cells in renal cell carcinoma. Study background: Nephrectomy followed 15 Gy stereotactic body radiation by 4 weeks.

Measured with immunoSEQ multiplex PCR; TCRdb has only the in-frame clones, and not every one. The data show 65,000 to 80,000 clones, around 85% seen once. As to this clone: Its antigen is as yet unknown.

Sample time point: blood 2 weeks post-SBRT. Treatment meaning: 15 Gy SBRT to primary tumor, nephrectomy 4 weeks later. After SBRT, blood was collected at 2 and 4 weeks, plus baseline. This renal cell carcinoma was of the clear cell type. Overall study results and limits: From baseline, blood top tumor clonotypes peaked at 2 weeks post-radiation.

V lost 5 bases, J lost 3 bases, and 12 bases lay in between. This CDR3 has 14 amino acids. CDR1 is SGHNT, CDR2 YYREEE, per germline (reference sequence). This sample comprised blood, obtained from a patient whose treatment included radiotherapy and nephrectomy. The source of this sequence is a woman between 50 and 59 years old with renal cell carcinoma. This chain links TRBV5-4 with TRBJ2-1; D is undetermined. The CDR3 loop is CASRLVEDYNEQFF. The CDR3 DNA reads as TGTGCCAGCAGACTCGTCGAGGACTACAATGAGCAGTTCTTC.